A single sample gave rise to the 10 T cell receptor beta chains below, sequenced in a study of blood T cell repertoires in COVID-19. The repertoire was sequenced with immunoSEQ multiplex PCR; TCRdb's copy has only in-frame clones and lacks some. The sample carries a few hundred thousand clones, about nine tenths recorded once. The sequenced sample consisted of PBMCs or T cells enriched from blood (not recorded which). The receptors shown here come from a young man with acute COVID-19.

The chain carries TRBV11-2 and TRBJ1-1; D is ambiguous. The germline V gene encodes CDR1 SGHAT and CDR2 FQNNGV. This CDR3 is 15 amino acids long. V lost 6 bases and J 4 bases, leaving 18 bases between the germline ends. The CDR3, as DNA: TGTGCCAGCAGGGGTTTTCCGACGGGAGGCACTGAAGCTTTCTTT. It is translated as CASRGFPTGGTEAFF.

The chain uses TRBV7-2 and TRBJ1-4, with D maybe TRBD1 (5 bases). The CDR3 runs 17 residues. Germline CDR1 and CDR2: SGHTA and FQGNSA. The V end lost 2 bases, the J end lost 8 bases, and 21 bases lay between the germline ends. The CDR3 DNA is TGTGCCAGCAGCTTAATCAGGGCAGGCCCTGGCCAAGAAAAACTGTTTTTT. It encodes CASSLIRAGPGQEKLFF.

CDR3 DNA sequence: TGTGCCAGCTCACCAACAGGGAACAATCAGCCCCAGCATTTT. Translated: CASSPTGNNQPQHF. The chain joins TRBV18 to TRBJ1-5; possibly TRBD1 for D (6 bases). The length of the CDR3 is 14 residues. V was pared by 2 bases and J by 3 bases, with 8 bases between. Germline CDR1 and CDR2: KGHSH and LQKENI.

CDR3 residues: CASSLGLAGDPGELFF. The CDR3 bases are TGTGCCAGCAGCCTAGGACTAGCGGGAGATCCCGGGGAGCTGTTTTTT. This sequence joins TRBV9 and TRBJ2-2, with 13 bases lining up with TRBD2. The germline gives CDR1 SGDLS, CDR2 YYNGEE. The CDR3 spans 16 residues. V gave up 4 bases and J gave up 6 bases; unmatched junction bases: 6.

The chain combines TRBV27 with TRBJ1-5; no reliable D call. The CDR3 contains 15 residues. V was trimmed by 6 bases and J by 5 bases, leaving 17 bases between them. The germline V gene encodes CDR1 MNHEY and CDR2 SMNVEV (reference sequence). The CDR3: CASSSILYADQPQHF. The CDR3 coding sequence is TGTGCCAGCAGCTCAATTCTCTATGCGGATCAGCCCCAGCATTTT.

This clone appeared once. The DNA for the CDR3 is TGTGCCAGCAGTTCTCTAGCGGGAGCTAGTCAAGAGCAGTTCTTC. Its protein is CASSSLAGASQEQFF. V and J are TRBV28 and TRBJ2-1, with 10 bases aligning to TRBD2. The length of the CDR3 is 15 residues. The V segment lost 4 bases and the J segment 10 bases; nucleotides outside the gene matches: 10. Germline V lookup: CDR1 MDHEN, CDR2 SYDVKM. The variable domain in full, completed from reference TRBV28 and TRBJ2-1, reads DVKVTQSSRYLVKRTGEKVFLECVQDMDHENMFWYRQDPGLGLRLIYFSYDVKMKEKGDIPEGYSVSREKKERFSLILESASTNQTSMYLCASSSLAGASQEQFFGPGTRLTVL.

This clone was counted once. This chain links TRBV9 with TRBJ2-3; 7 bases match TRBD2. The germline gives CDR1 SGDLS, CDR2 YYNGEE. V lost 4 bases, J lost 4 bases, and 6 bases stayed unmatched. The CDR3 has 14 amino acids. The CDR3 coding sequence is TGTGCCAGCAGCACTAGCGCCGGGGCAGATACGCAGTATTTT. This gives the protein CASSTSAGADTQYF.

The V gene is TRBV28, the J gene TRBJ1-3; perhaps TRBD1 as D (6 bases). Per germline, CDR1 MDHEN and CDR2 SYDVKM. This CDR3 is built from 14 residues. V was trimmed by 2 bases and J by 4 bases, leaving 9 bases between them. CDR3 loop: CASSLTGQGNTIYF. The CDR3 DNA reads TGTGCCAGCAGTTTAACAGGGCAGGGAAACACCATATATTTT.

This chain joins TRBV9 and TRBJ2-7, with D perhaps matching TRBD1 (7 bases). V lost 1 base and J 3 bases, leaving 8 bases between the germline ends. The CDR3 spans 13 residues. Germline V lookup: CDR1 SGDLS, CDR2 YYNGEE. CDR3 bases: TGTGCCAGCAGCGTACAGGGGGGCTACGAGCAGTACTTC. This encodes CASSVQGGYEQYF.

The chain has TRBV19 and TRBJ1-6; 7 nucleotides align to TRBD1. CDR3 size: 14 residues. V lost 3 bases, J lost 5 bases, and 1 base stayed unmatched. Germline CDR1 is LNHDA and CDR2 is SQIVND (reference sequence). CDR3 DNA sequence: TGTGCCAGTAGTATCCAGGGGGATAATTCACCCCTCCACTTT. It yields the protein CASSIQGDNSPLHF.